This T cell receptor beta chain was recovered during a study of shared clonotypes between healthy human individuals. The wider study: CD8 memory received one plate per donor, CD8 naive two, CD4 memory three and CD4 naive three.

Study-wide results and caveats: Generally, estimated richness proved larger in naive subsets than it did in memory subsets.

Repertoires were generated with immunoSEQ multiplex PCR, while TCRdb's copy carries only in-frame clones and drops some. The sample records about 1 million clones, 60% to 80% being singletons. As for this clone: Its antigen is undetermined.

V lost 6 bases, J lost 5 bases, and 6 bases stayed unmatched. Germline assignment: CDR1 MNHNS and CDR2 SASEGT. This CDR3 spans 14 amino acids. This TCR was sampled from a man aged 18 to 30 in good health. The specimen sequenced was memory CD4+ T cells sorted from blood. The subset here: CD45RA-negative fraction. This sequence joins TRBV6-1 and TRBJ1-1; 10 nucleotides align to TRBD1. In DNA form, the CDR3 reads TGTGCCAGCAGGCCGACAGGGGGCCGGACTGAAGCTTTCTTT. This codes for CASRPTGGRTEAFF.